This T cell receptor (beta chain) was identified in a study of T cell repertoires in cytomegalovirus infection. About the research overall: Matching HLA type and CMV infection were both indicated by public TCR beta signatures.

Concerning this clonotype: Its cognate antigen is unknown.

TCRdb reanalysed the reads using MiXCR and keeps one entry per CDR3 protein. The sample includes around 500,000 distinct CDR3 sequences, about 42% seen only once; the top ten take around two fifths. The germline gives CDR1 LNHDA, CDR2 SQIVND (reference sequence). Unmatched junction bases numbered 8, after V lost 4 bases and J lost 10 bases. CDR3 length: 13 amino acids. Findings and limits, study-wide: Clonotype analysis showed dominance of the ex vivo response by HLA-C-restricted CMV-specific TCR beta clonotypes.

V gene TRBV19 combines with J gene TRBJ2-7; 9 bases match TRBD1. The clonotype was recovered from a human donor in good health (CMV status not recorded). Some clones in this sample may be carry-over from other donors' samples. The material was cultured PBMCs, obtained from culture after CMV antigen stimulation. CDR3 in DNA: TGTGCCAGTAGTACCCCTGGGACAGGGAGCCAGTACTTC. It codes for CASSTPGTGSQYF.